Here is one TCR beta chain with its context. Antigen specificity is unknown. The sample comes from a study of cytomegalovirus exposure and HLA in healthy donors. Overall study context: Some 87 million unique TCRs from HLA-typed donors were held in an early release of data. Findings and caveats of the study: Presence/absence analyses assumed roughly uniform sequencing depth across donors, which may not hold.

With 60 Vbeta and 13 Jbeta primers, the PCR was carried out. Sequencing was performed with immunoSEQ multiplex PCR; in TCRdb, only in-frame clones are kept and a portion is missing. The table lists some 180,000 clones. The CDR3 has 16 residues. Per germline, CDR1 LGHNA and CDR2 YNFKEQ. V was pared by 0 bases and J by 2 bases, with 13 bases between. The V call is TRBV4-2, the J call TRBJ2-5, with a weak D call TRBD2 (6 bases). The clonotype was recovered from a young man in good health and CMV-seronegative. Sequenced: PBMCs. The chain's CDR3 is CASSQDWAGSQETQYF. CDR3 nucleotides: TGTGCCAGCAGCCAAGATTGGGCCGGGAGTCAAGAGACCCAGTACTTC.